This T cell receptor (beta chain) was captured by sequencing in a study of identical twins. TCRdb re-derived calls from the 5' RACE reads in MiXCR, one entry per CDR3 protein. The sample includes approximately 230,000 distinct CDR3 sequences, 5.5% to 7.5% of them seen just once. The CDR3 length is 15 residues. Trimming cost V 4 bases and J 5 bases, with 16 bases left between them. CDR1 is SGHDN, CDR2 FVKESK, per germline. These data were likewise used in another study, on T cells expressing NK-cell markers.

Source material: CD8+ T cells sorted from blood. The chain recombines TRBV14 with TRBJ2-3; tentative D call: TRBD2 (6 bases). This sequence originates from a woman between 18 and 29 years old in good health. CDR3 amino acids: CASSPGPGRVDTQYF. CDR3 bases: TGTGCCAGCAGCCCTGGACCCGGGAGAGTAGATACGCAGTATTTT.